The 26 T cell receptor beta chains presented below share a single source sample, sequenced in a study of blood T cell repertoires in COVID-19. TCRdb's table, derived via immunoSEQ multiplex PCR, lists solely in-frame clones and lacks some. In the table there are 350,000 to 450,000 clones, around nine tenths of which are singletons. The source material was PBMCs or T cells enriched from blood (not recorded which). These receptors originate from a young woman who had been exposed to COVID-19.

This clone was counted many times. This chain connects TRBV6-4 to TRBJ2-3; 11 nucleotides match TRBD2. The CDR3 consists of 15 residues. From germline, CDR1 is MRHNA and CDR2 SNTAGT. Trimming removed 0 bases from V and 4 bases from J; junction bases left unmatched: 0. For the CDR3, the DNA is TGTGCCAGCAGTGACTCTAGCGGGGGGGCAGATACGCAGTATTTT. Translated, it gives CASSDSSGGADTQYF.

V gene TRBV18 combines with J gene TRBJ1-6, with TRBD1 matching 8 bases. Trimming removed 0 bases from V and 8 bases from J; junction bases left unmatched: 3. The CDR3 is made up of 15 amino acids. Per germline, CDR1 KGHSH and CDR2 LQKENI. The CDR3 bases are TGTGCCAGCTCACCACCGACAGGGGCTTATTCACCCCTCCACTTT. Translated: CASSPPTGAYSPLHF. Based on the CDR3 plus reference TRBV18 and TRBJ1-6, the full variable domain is NAGVMQNPRHLVRRRGQEARLRCSPMKGHSHVYWYRQLPEEGLKFMVYLQKENIIDESGMPKERFSAEFPKEGPSILRIQQVVRGDSAAYFCASSPPTGAYSPLHFGNGTRLTVT.

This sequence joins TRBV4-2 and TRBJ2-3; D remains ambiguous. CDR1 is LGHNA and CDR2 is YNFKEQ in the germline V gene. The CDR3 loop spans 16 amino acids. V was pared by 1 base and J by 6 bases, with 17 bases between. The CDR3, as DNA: TGTGCCAGCAGCCAAGCGGCCAGCCCCCCACAGGATACGCAGTATTTT. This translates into CASSQAASPPQDTQYF.

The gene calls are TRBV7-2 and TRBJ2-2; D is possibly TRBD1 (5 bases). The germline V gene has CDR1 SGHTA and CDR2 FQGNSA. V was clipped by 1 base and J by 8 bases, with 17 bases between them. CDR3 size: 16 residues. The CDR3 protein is CASSLVLTAPGGELFF. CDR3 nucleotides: TGTGCCAGCAGCTTAGTATTAACAGCTCCAGGGGGGGAGCTGTTTTTT.

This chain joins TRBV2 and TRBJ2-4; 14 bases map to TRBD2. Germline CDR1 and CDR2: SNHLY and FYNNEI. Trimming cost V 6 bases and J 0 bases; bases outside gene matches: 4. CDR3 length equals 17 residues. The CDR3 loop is CASSGTSGGLAKNIQYF. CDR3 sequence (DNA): TGTGCCAGCAGCGGGACTAGCGGGGGCCTAGCCAAAAACATTCAGTACTTC.

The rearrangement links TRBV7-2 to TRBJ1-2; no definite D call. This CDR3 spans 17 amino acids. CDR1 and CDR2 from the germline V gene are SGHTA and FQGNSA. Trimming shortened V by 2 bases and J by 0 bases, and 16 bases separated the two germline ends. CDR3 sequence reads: CASSLKSGSGANYGYTF. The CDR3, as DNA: TGTGCCAGCAGCTTAAAGAGCGGCTCGGGAGCTAACTATGGCTACACCTTC.

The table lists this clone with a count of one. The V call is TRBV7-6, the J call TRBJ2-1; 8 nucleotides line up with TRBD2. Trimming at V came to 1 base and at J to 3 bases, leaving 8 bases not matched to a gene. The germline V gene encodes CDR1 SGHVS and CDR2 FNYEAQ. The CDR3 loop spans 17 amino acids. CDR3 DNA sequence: TGTGCCAGCAGCTTAGTGGGGCTAGCGGGTTTCTACAATGAGCAGTTCTTC. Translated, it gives CASSLVGLAGFYNEQFF. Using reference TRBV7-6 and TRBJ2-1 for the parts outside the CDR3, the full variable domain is GAGVSQSPRYKVTKRGQDVALRCDPISGHVSLYWYRQALGQGPEFLTYFNYEAQQDKSGLPNDRFSAERPEGSISTLTIQRTEQRDSAMYRCASSLVGLAGFYNEQFFGPGTRLTVL.

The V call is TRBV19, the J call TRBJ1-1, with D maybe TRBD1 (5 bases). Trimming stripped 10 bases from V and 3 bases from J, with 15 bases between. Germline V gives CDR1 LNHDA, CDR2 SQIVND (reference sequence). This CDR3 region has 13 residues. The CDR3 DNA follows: TGTGCCACTAAATCAGGAGGGGACACTGAAGCTTTCTTT. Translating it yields CATKSGGDTEAFF.

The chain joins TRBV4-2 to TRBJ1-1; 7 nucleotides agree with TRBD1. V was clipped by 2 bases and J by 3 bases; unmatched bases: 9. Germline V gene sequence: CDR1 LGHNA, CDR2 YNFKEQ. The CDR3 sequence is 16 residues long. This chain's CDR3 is CASSQPPGQVDTEAFF. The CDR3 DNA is TGTGCCAGCAGCCAACCCCCCGGACAGGTGGACACTGAAGCTTTCTTT.

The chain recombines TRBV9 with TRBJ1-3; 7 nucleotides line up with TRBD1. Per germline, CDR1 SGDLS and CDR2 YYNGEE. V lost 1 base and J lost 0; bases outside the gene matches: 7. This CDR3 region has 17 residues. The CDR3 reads CASSVFTGETSGNTIYF. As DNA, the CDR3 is TGTGCCAGCAGCGTATTTACAGGGGAAACCTCTGGAAACACCATATATTTT.

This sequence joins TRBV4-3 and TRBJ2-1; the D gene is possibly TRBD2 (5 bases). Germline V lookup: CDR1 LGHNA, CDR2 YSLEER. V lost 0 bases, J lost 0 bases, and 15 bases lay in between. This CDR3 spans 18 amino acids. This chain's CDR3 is CASSQEAGPAGSYNEQFF. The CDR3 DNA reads TGCGCCAGCAGCCAAGAAGCAGGACCTGCGGGCTCCTACAATGAGCAGTTCTTC.

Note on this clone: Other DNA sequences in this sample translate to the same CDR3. CDR3 nucleotides: TGCGCCAGCAGCCCCACAGGAGATAACTATGGCTACACCTTC. Its translation is CASSPTGDNYGYTF. The chain joins TRBV5-1 to TRBJ1-2; a possible D gene is TRBD1 (5 bases). Germline lookup yields CDR1 SGHRS and CDR2 YFSETQ. Trimming pared 4 bases from V and 1 base from J, leaving 11 bases between. The CDR3 runs 14 residues.

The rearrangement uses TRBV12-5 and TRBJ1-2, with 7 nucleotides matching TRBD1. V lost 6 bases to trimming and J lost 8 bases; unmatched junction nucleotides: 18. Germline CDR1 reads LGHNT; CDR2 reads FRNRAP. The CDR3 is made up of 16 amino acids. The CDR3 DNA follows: TGTGCTAGTGGAACATCGGGGAGGACAGGCTCTAAGGGCTACACCTTC. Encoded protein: CASGTSGRTGSKGYTF.

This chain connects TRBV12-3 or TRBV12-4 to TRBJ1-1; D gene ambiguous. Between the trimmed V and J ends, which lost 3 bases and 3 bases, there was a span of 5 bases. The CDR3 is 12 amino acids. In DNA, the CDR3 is TGTGCCAGCAGTTTCAGTTACACTGAAGCTTTCTTT. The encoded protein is CASSFSYTEAFF.

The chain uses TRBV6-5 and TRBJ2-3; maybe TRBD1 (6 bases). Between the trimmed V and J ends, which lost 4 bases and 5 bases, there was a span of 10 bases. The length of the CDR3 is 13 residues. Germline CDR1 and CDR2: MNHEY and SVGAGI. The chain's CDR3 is CASSLAGEDTQYF. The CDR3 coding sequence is TGTGCCAGCAGTTTGGCAGGGGAAGATACGCAGTATTTT.

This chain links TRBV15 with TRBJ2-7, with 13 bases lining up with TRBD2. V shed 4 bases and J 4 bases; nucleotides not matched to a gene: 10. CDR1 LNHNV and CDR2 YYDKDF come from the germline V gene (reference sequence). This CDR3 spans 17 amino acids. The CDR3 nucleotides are TGTGCCACCAGCAAACCTCCGGGACTAGCGGGGAAGTACGAGCAGTACTTC. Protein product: CATSKPPGLAGKYEQYF.

The CDR3 DNA sequence: TGTGCCAGCAGCGTAGGGCTAGCGGGGATAGACGCAGATACGCAGTATTTT. This gives the protein CASSVGLAGIDADTQYF. The chain links TRBV9 to TRBJ2-3; 9 positions match TRBD2. The CDR3 is made up of 17 amino acids. CDR1 is SGDLS, CDR2 YYNGEE, per germline. V lost 0 bases to trimming and J lost 4 bases; unmatched junction nucleotides: 9.

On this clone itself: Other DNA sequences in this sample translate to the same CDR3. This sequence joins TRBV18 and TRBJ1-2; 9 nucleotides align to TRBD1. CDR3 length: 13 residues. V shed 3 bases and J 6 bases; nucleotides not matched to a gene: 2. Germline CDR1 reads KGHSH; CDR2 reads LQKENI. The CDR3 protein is CASSPGQGNGYTF. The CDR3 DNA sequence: TGTGCCAGCTCACCGGGACAGGGAAATGGCTACACCTTC.

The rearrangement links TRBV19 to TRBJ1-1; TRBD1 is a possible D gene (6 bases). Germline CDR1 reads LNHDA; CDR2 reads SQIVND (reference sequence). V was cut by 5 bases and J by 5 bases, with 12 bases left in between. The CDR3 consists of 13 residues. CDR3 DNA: TGTGCCAGTAGTGACAGGATTGGGACTGAAGCTTTCTTT. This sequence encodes CASSDRIGTEAFF.

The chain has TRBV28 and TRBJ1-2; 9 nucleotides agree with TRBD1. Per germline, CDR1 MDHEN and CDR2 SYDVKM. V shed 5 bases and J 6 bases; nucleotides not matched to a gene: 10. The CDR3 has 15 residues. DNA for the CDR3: TGTGCCAGCAGTGCAACCGGGACAGGGTGGGATGGCTACACCTTC. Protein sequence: CASSATGTGWDGYTF.

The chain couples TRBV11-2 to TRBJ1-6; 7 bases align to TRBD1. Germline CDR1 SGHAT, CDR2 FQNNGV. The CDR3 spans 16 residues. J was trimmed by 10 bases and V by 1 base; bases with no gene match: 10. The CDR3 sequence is CASSLGQGDKGSPLHF. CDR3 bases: TGTGCCAGCAGCTTAGGACAGGGCGATAAGGGATCACCCCTCCACTTT. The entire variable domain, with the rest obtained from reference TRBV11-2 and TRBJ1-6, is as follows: EAGVAQSPRYKIIEKRQSVAFWCNPISGHATLYWYQQILGQGPKLLIQFQNNGVVDDSQLPKDRFSAERLKGVDSTLKIQPAKLEDSAVYLCASSLGQGDKGSPLHFGNGTRLTVT.

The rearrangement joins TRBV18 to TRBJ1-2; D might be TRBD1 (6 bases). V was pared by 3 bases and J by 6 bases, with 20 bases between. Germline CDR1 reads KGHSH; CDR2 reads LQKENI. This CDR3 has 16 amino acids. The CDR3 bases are TGTGCCAGCTCACCCCTCAAGGAGGGGGGGAGCGATGGCTACACCTTC. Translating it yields CASSPLKEGGSDGYTF.

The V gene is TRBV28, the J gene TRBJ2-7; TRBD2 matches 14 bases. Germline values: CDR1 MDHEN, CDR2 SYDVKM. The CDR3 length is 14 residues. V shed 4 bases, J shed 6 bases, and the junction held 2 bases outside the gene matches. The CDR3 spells CASSWGLAGVEQYF. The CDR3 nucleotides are TGTGCCAGCAGTTGGGGACTAGCGGGAGTCGAGCAGTACTTC.

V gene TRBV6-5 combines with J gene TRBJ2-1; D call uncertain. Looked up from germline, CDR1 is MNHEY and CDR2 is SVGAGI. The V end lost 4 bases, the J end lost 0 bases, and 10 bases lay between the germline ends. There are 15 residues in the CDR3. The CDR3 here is CASSSDTSSYNEQFF. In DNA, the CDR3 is TGTGCCAGCAGTTCCGACACGAGCTCCTACAATGAGCAGTTCTTC.

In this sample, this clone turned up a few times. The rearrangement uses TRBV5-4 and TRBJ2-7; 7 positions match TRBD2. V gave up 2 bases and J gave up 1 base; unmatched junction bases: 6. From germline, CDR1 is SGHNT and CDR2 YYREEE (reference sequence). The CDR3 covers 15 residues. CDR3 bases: TGTGCCAGCAGCTTAGGTGGGGGGGAGTCCTACGAGCAGTACTTC. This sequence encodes CASSLGGGESYEQYF.

The CDR3 DNA sequence: TGTGCCAGCAGTCCGGGGGACAGGGAGAACACTGAAGCTTTCTTT. Its translation is CASSPGDRENTEAFF. The chain joins TRBV28 to TRBJ1-1; TRBD1 matches 9 bases. Trimming took 5 bases from V and 1 from J; bases not matched to a gene: 5. CDR3 length: 15 amino acids. Germline lookup yields CDR1 MDHEN and CDR2 SYDVKM.